This is a list of T cell receptor beta chains from one sample in a study of blood T cell repertoires in COVID-19. Using immunoSEQ multiplex PCR, the repertoire was profiled, and TCRdb retains in-frame clones only, with some absent. The sample includes approximately 390,000 clones, about 83% of them seen just once. The sample was PBMCs or T cells enriched from blood (not recorded which). Source of these receptors: a woman aged 45 to 65 who had recovered from COVID-19. The CDR3 runs from the conserved cysteine through the conserved F or W. Each record gives: clone size, D gene, J gene, V gene, CDR3 DNA, CDR3 protein. A D gene is named only where the DNA matches it firmly. Clone size is shown for a subset of rows, as once, few, many or a class of expanded clone.

>.|TRBD1|TRBJ1-2|TRBV5-1
TGCGCCAGCAGCTTGAGAGTATCAGGGGGCCAAGGCTACACCTTC
CASSLRVSGGQGYTF
>.|.|TRBJ1-2|TRBV18
TGTGCCAGCTCACCAGTACTGGACAGCTCCTATGGCTACACCTTC
CASSPVLDSSYGYTF
>.|TRBD1|TRBJ1-2|TRBV7-2
TGTGCCAGCAGCCGGGACAGCCAATATGGCTACACCTTC
CASSRDSQYGYTF
>.|TRBD2|TRBJ2-7|TRBV18
TGTGCCAGCTCTCCGAGCGGGGGGCAACGCGAGCAGTACTTC
CASSPSGGQREQYF
>.|TRBD1|TRBJ1-4|TRBV2
TGTGCCAGCAGTGGACAGACAGGGCCTAATGAAAAACTGTTTTTT
CASSGQTGPNEKLFF
>.|.|TRBJ2-2|TRBV24-1
TGTGCCACCCAACAGGGTGGCGGGGAGCTGTTTTTT
CATQQGGGELFF
>.|.|TRBJ1-2|TRBV6-1
TGTGCCAGCAGTGACGCAGGACTATATGGCTACACCTTC
CASSDAGLYGYTF
>once|.|TRBJ1-1|TRBV3-1/TRBV3-2
TGTGCCAGCAGCCAATTGGAGGGGAACACTGAAGCTTTCTTT
CASSQLEGNTEAFF
>.|.|TRBJ2-7|TRBV12-3/TRBV12-4
TGTGCCAGCAGTCCCAACTCCTACGAGCAGTACTTC
CASSPNSYEQYF
>once|.|TRBJ1-3|TRBV19
TGTGCCAGCGGGTTAGGTGCCTCTGGAAACACCATATATTTT
CASGLGASGNTIYF
>.|.|TRBJ1-4|TRBV7-9
TGTGCCAGCAGCCCCCCCCGCGGGGTGGAGGAAAAACTGTTTTTT
CASSPPRGVEEKLFF
>.|TRBD2|TRBJ2-5|TRBV11-2
TGTGCCAGCAGCTCGGGACTAGCGGGGGGAGGTGAGACCCAGTACTTC
CASSSGLAGGGETQYF
>.|TRBD1|TRBJ1-1|TRBV18
TGTGCCAGCTCCGGAACCGGACAGGGGGGAACTGAAGCTTTCTTT
CASSGTGQGGTEAFF
>.|.|TRBJ1-2|TRBV10-3
TGTGCCATCGCGAGGCCGTTGTATGGCTACACCTTC
CAIARPLYGYTF
>.|TRBD1|TRBJ2-2|TRBV7-9
TGTGCCAGCAGCTTAGGGCAGGGGGCCGGGGAGCTGTTTTTT
CASSLGQGAGELFF
>.|TRBD1|TRBJ1-5|TRBV5-5
TGTGCCAGCAGCCTTCTGGAGACACAGGGGGCGATTGGCAGCAATCAGCCCCAGCATTTT
CASSLLETQGAIGSNQPQHF
>.|.|TRBJ2-1|TRBV18
TGTGCCAGCTCACTAAACTACGTAAGCGGGAATGAGCAGTTCTTC
CASSLNYVSGNEQFF
>few|TRBD1|TRBJ1-6|TRBV19
TGTGCAGCGGGGACAGGGGGAGATTCACCCCTCCACTTT
CAAGTGGDSPLHF
>few|.|TRBJ1-2|TRBV5-1
TGCGCCAGCAGCCAAACTCCGGGACTGAGTAACTATGGCTACACCTTC
CASSQTPGLSNYGYTF
>.|.|TRBJ2-3|TRBV5-5
TGTGCCAGCAGCCTACCCGGGACTTTCACAGATACGCAGTATTTT
CASSLPGTFTDTQYF
>.|TRBD1|TRBJ2-7|TRBV19
TGTGCCAGCGAGGGGGCAGGGGTCCACGAGCAGTACTTC
CASEGAGVHEQYF
>once|.|TRBJ2-5|TRBV5-1
TGCGCCAGCAGCCGAAACTCACCCAGCGATAGGGAGACCCAGTACTTC
CASSRNSPSDRETQYF
>.|TRBD1|TRBJ1-2|TRBV4-3
TGCGCCAGCAGCCAAGATAGGACAGGGTATGAGTCTGGCTACACCTTC
CASSQDRTGYESGYTF
>.|.|TRBJ1-5|TRBV30
TGTGCCTGGAGTGACCAAGGGGGACAGCCCCAGCATTTT
CAWSDQGGQPQHF
>.|TRBD1|TRBJ1-1|TRBV6-1
TGTGCCAGCAGTTCTACAGGGGGCACGAACACTGAAGCTTTCTTT
CASSSTGGTNTEAFF
>.|.|TRBJ2-6|TRBV7-2
TGTGCCAGCAGCTCCCGACGGGACTCTGGGGCCAACGTCCTGACTTTC
CASSSRRDSGANVLTF
>.|.|TRBJ2-1|TRBV11-3
TGTGCCAGCAGCTTAACACCGTCAAATGAGCAGTTCTTC
CASSLTPSNEQFF
>.|.|TRBJ2-7|TRBV20-1
TGCAGAGTGCTAAGGGGGTCGGAGCAGTACTTC
CRVLRGSEQYF
>.|TRBD2|TRBJ2-5|TRBV7-6
TGTGCCAGCAGCTTAGCGCCCCCCCTAGGCGGGGGGGGTCCTCCCCAAGAGACCCAGTACTTC
CASSLAPPLGGGGPPQETQYF
>.|TRBD2|TRBJ2-5|TRBV9
TGTGCCAGCAGCGGAAATCCGGGACTAGCGGAAGAGACCCAGTACTTC
CASSGNPGLAEETQYF
>.|TRBD1|TRBJ1-1|TRBV5-1
TGCGCCAGCAGCTTGGCCGCAGGGGGAACTGAAGCTTTCTTT
CASSLAAGGTEAFF